Following are 26 T cell receptor beta chains from one sample sequenced in a study of T cell repertoires and HLA-DP antigens. Their cognate antigens are unknown. Profiled with immunoSEQ multiplex PCR; TCRdb holds only in-frame clones, not every one. In the table there are approximately 110,000 clones, 80% to 95% of which are singletons. The sequenced sample was CD4+ T cells from PBMCs. The receptors come from a woman under 30 in good health and CMV-seronegative.

The chain has TRBV18 and TRBJ1-2; maybe TRBD1 (6 bases). Germline CDR1 is KGHSH and CDR2 is LQKENI. The CDR3 is 14 residues long. Between the trimmed V and J ends, which lost 3 bases and 4 bases, there was a span of 12 bases. The CDR3 DNA reads as TGTGCCAGCTCACCTAACGGACAGCTCTATGGCTACACCTTC. Protein sequence: CASSPNGQLYGYTF.

The V call is TRBV27, the J call TRBJ1-4, with 7 bases matching TRBD1. The germline V gene encodes CDR1 MNHEY and CDR2 SMNVEV (reference sequence). The V and J ends lost 2 bases and 4 bases, in that order; junction bases with no gene match: 7. The CDR3 spans 16 residues. The CDR3 sequence: CASSLLTGTDNEKLFF. In DNA, the CDR3 is TGTGCCAGCAGTTTACTCACCGGGACAGATAATGAAAAACTGTTTTTT.

J is TRBJ2-3 and V is TRBV10-3, with 9 bases fitting TRBD1. V lost 9 bases, J lost 1 base, and 14 bases stayed unmatched. The CDR3 is 17 residues long. Looked up from germline, CDR1 is ENHRY and CDR2 is SYGVKD. CDR3 coding DNA: TGTGCCATAAGGACAGGGGCGGGAAGGAAAGGCACAGATACGCAGTATTTT. Its translation: CAIRTGAGRKGTDTQYF.

The chain employs TRBV7-3 and TRBJ1-1; no reliable D call. CDR1 is SGHTA and CDR2 is FQGTGA in the germline V gene. The CDR3 runs 18 residues. V lost 2 bases to trimming and J lost 0 bases, with 19 bases between them. This chain's CDR3 is CASSLRAGTGNLNTEAFF. CDR3 in DNA: TGTGCCAGCAGCTTACGGGCGGGAACCGGGAACCTGAACACTGAAGCTTTCTTT.

This sequence joins TRBV19 and TRBJ2-7, with 10 nucleotides matching TRBD2. The CDR3 length is 15 residues. V lost 3 bases and J lost 4; bases outside the gene matches: 6. CDR1 is LNHDA, CDR2 SQIVND, per germline (reference sequence). The CDR3, as DNA: TGTGCCAGTAGTATGGAGCGGGAGGGCCATTACGAGCAGTACTTC. It is translated as CASSMEREGHYEQYF.

The V gene is TRBV29-1, the J gene TRBJ2-7, with D unresolved. The CDR3 is 13 residues long. CDR1 SQVTM and CDR2 ANQGSEA come from the germline V gene. V gave up 4 bases and J gave up 7 bases, with 17 bases separating them. This chain's CDR3 is CSVVSFPGREQYF. The CDR3, as DNA: TGCAGCGTTGTATCCTTCCCCGGCCGAGAGCAGTACTTC.

The chain joins TRBV5-1 to TRBJ2-1; 10 bases line up with TRBD2. The J segment lost 0 bases and the V segment lost 4 bases, leaving 7 bases of the junction unmatched. The CDR3 has 17 residues. Germline assignment: CDR1 SGHRS and CDR2 YFSETQ. CDR3: CASSPLAGGLSYNEQFF. Here the CDR3 DNA reads TGCGCCAGCAGCCCCTTAGCGGGAGGACTCTCCTACAATGAGCAGTTCTTC. The variable domain in full, with the rest retrieved from reference TRBV5-1 and TRBJ2-1, is KAGVTQTPRYLIKTRGQQVTLSCSPISGHRSVSWYQQTPGQGLQFLFEYFSETQRNKGNFPGRFSGRQFSNSRSEMNVSTLELGDSALYLCASSPLAGGLSYNEQFFGPGTRLTVL.

The rearrangement uses TRBV7-2 and TRBJ1-3; D remains unclear. The CDR3 covers 14 residues. Deletions cut 1 base from V and 0 bases from J, with 4 bases between. The germline CDR1 and CDR2 sequences are SGHTA and FQGNSA. CDR3 protein: CASSLGVSGNTIYF. CDR3 sequence (DNA): TGTGCCAGCAGCTTAGGGGTCTCTGGAAACACCATATATTTT.

V gene TRBV5-6 combines with J gene TRBJ2-3; 7 bases agree with TRBD2. This CDR3 has 17 amino acids. J gave up 1 base and V 4 bases, and 12 bases lay outside the gene matches. Germline V gene data show CDR1 as SGHDT and CDR2 as YYEEEE. CDR3 sequence: CASSEHLREKGTDTQYF. The CDR3 nucleotides read TGTGCCAGCAGCGAACACCTGCGGGAGAAGGGCACAGATACGCAGTATTTT.

J is TRBJ1-5 and V is TRBV18, with D possibly matching TRBD1 (6 bases). The CDR3 is 13 amino acids. Germline values: CDR1 KGHSH, CDR2 LQKENI. Trimming took off 6 bases at V and 7 bases at J, with 13 bases between the two ends. The DNA for the CDR3 is TGTGCCAGCTCGGTTCTCGGGGGCCAGCCCCAGCATTTT. Its protein is CASSVLGGQPQHF. The full variable domain, its missing parts supplied by reference TRBV18 and TRBJ1-5, is NAGVMQNPRHLVRRRGQEARLRCSPMKGHSHVYWYRQLPEEGLKFMVYLQKENIIDESGMPKERFSAEFPKEGPSILRIQQVVRGDSAAYFCASSVLGGQPQHFGDGTRLSIL.

This rearrangement joins TRBV7-9 to TRBJ2-7; TRBD1 agrees at 7 bases. V was pared by 4 bases and J by 6 bases, with 9 bases of the junction left unmatched. The CDR3 has 14 amino acids. Germline lookup yields CDR1 SEHNR and CDR2 FQNEAQ (reference sequence). The CDR3: CASSYQLTGREQYF. In DNA, the CDR3 is TGTGCCAGCAGCTACCAATTGACAGGGCGCGAGCAGTACTTC.

V usage is TRBV28 and J usage is TRBJ2-7; 8 bases fit TRBD1. Trimming removed 7 bases from V and 1 base from J; junction bases left unmatched: 6. Germline CDR1 MDHEN, CDR2 SYDVKM. The length of the CDR3 is 14 residues. CDR3 in amino acids: CASTGQGLSYEQYV. Here the CDR3 DNA reads TGTGCCAGCACCGGACAGGGTTTGTCCTACGAGCAGTACGTC.

This clone was seen a single time. V gene TRBV14 combines with J gene TRBJ2-3; D unclear. CDR1 is SGHDN and CDR2 is FVKESK in the germline V gene. This CDR3 is built from 11 residues. V shed 5 bases and J shed 5 bases, with 5 bases lying between them. The CDR3 DNA follows: TGTGCCAGCAGCAAGAGAGATACGCAGTATTTT. As protein: CASSKRDTQYF.

The chain has TRBV25-1 and TRBJ2-1; possibly TRBD2 for D (6 bases). Trimming cost V 4 bases and J 0 bases, with 13 bases left between them. The CDR3 is made up of 16 amino acids. Germline values: CDR1 MGHDK, CDR2 SYGVNS. The CDR3, as DNA: TGTGCCAGCAGTGGGATGACTAGGGGCTCCTACAATGAGCAGTTCTTC. Protein sequence: CASSGMTRGSYNEQFF.

V and J are TRBV12-1 and TRBJ2-7; the table names TRBD2, a call not compared with the DNA. TRBV12-1 is an annotated pseudogene. CDR3 size: 16 residues. The CDR3 sequence is CASSFLGGSGNYEQYV. DNA for the CDR3: TGTGCCAGCAGCTTTTTAGGAGGGTCTGGGAACTACGAGCAGTACGTC.

This chain uses TRBV5-6 with TRBJ2-7; D is perhaps TRBD1 or TRBD2 (5 bases each). Trimming removed 1 base from V and 2 bases from J, with 13 bases in between. The CDR3 is made up of 15 amino acids. Germline V gene sequence: CDR1 SGHDT, CDR2 YYEEEE. CDR3 sequence reads: CASSLRGTSTYEQYF. The CDR3 DNA reads TGTGCCAGCAGCTTGCGAGGGACGAGTACCTACGAGCAGTACTTC.

The CDR3, as DNA: TGTGCCAGCAGCTTGGGGCAGCAAACACATACGCAGTATTTT. Amino acid sequence: CASSLGQQTHTQYF. The chain combines TRBV11-2 with TRBJ2-3; D possibly corresponds to TRBD1 (5 bases). Deletions cut 3 bases from V and 7 bases from J, with 14 bases between. This CDR3 spans 14 amino acids. Germline V gene lookup returns CDR1 SGHAT and CDR2 FQNNGV.

V is TRBV2 and J is TRBJ1-5; D may be TRBD1 (5 bases). Germline values: CDR1 SNHLY, CDR2 FYNNEI. The CDR3 loop spans 12 amino acids. V was shortened by 6 bases and J by 7 bases, with 10 bases between the two germline ends. CDR3 amino acids: CASSPRVQPQHF. As DNA, the CDR3 is TGTGCCAGCAGCCCCAGGGTCCAGCCCCAGCATTTT.

CDR3 in DNA: TGTGCCAGTGGGAAACAGGGCAATCGAATATACGAGCAGTACTTC. This translates into CASGKQGNRIYEQYF. The rearrangement links TRBV2 to TRBJ2-7; D is possibly TRBD1 (6 bases). The CDR3 is 15 residues long. Trimming cost V 9 bases and J 4 bases, with 22 bases left between them. In germline, CDR1 is SNHLY, CDR2 FYNNEI. The full variable domain, rest sourced from reference TRBV2 and TRBJ2-7, is EPEVTQTPSHQVTQMGQEVILRCVPISNHLYFYWYRQILGQKVEFLVSFYNNEISEKSEIFDDQFSVERPDGSNFTLKIRSTKLEDSAMYFCASGKQGNRIYEQYFGPGTRLTVT.

The J gene is TRBJ1-1, the V gene TRBV5-4; perhaps TRBD1 as D (5 bases). V lost 3 bases and J 8 bases, leaving 14 bases between the germline ends. CDR3 length: 13 residues. Germline lookup yields CDR1 SGHNT and CDR2 YYREEE (reference sequence). The CDR3 is CASSYGAGIEAFF. In DNA, the CDR3 is TGTGCCAGCAGCTACGGGGCAGGGATCGAAGCTTTCTTT.

This chain uses TRBV7-8 with TRBJ1-3; D might be TRBD1 (5 bases). V was cut by 1 base and J by 4 bases, with 11 bases left in between. The CDR3 length is 15 residues. CDR1 is SGHVS and CDR2 is FQNEAQ in the germline V gene. CDR3 protein: CASSLVVGGGNTIYF. CDR3 bases: TGTGCCAGCAGCTTAGTAGTCGGGGGGGGAAACACCATATATTTT.

The chain combines TRBV19 with TRBJ1-2, with no clear D. Per germline, CDR1 LNHDA and CDR2 SQIVND (reference sequence). This CDR3 contains 13 residues. The ends were cut back, 5 bases at V and 2 bases at J, with 9 bases in the middle. The CDR3 sequence is CASSYQTNYGYTF. CDR3 DNA sequence: TGTGCCAGTAGTTACCAAACCAACTATGGCTACACCTTC.

This chain joins TRBV7-8 and TRBJ1-4; D is ambiguous. CDR1 is SGHVS and CDR2 is FQNEAQ in the germline V gene. The V and J ends lost 1 base and 8 bases respectively, with 14 bases between them. This CDR3 has 15 amino acids. CDR3 in amino acids: CASSLGFWDNEKLFF. Written as DNA, the CDR3 is TGTGCCAGCAGCTTAGGTTTCTGGGATAACGAAAAACTGTTTTTT.

The rearrangement uses TRBV27 and TRBJ1-2, with 10 bases matching TRBD1. The CDR3 contains 17 residues. The V gene's germline CDR1 is MNHEY and CDR2 SMNVEV (reference sequence). With V trimmed by 2 bases and J by 6 bases, 12 bases remained unmatched. DNA of the CDR3: TGTGCCAGCAGTTTAACCCACCGGGGACAGGGGATGCATGGCTACACCTTC. Translating gives CASSLTHRGQGMHGYTF.

This rearrangement joins TRBV6-1 to TRBJ2-7; tentatively, D is TRBD1 or TRBD2 (7 bases each). Germline loops: CDR1 MNHNS, CDR2 SASEGT. The CDR3 spans 15 residues. With 5 bases removed from V and 4 bases from J, the gap between germline ends came to 18 bases. The CDR3 nucleotides read TGTGCCAGCAGTAGACAGGGAGGGTTGGAATACGAGCAGTACTTC. Its translation: CASSRQGGLEYEQYF.

The V call is TRBV29-1, the J call TRBJ2-3; TRBD1 might be the D (8 bases). Germline values: CDR1 SQVTM, CDR2 ANQGSEA. V shed 6 bases and J shed 2 bases, with 18 bases lying between them. The CDR3 loop spans 15 amino acids. The CDR3 bases are TGCAGCGTCCTCGGGGGGACAGGCGCCACAGATACGCAGTATTTT. This codes for CSVLGGTGATDTQYF.